This T cell receptor beta chain comes out of a study of blood T cells in healthy people across ages. Trimming left V 0 bases short and J 2 bases short, with 17 bases between. Germline V gene lookup returns CDR1 MNHEY and CDR2 SVGAGI. The CDR3 has 18 residues. Through a sample-barcoded 5' primer and a J-beta primer mix, a second PCR was run for roughly 6 to 11 cycles. MiXCR, applied by TCRdb to the 5' RACE reads, yields one record per CDR3 protein. The repertoire holds about 1,800,000 distinct CDR3 sequences, with roughly 28% as singletons. This TCR came from a woman aged 30 to 39 in good health. The chain recombines TRBV6-5 with TRBJ2-1; D remains unclear. The specimen was blood. The CDR3 here is CASSYSFVQREAYNEQFF. The CDR3 nucleotides are TGTGCCAGCAGTTACTCCTTCGTCCAAAGAGAGGCCTACAATGAGCAGTTCTTC.